This T cell receptor (beta chain) was profiled in a study of T cell responses to AZD1222 COVID-19 vaccine. Whole-study findings and limits: Spike-wide coverage was observed for vaccine-associated CD4 TCRs, with dominant responses at 160-218 and 743-854. Scientists sampled the repertoires only once the peak T cell response had passed. Vaccination with two AZD1222 doses was followed by a rise in Spike-specific TCR breadth and depth.

This CDR3 region has 19 residues. The V gene's germline CDR1 is LGHNA and CDR2 YSLEER. With V trimmed by 1 base and J by 5 bases, 15 bases remained unmatched. TCRdb keeps only in-frame clones here, not all; method: immunoSEQ multiplex PCR. The repertoire consists of about 150,000 clones, with approximately 88% occurring once and the leading ten covering around 3.4%. Concerning this clone: The antigen is not known.

The source was peripheral blood, collected on day 0 of MenACWY control vaccination. The J gene is TRBJ2-1, the V gene TRBV4-3; 9 positions agree with TRBD2. The sequence came from an adult in good health. The CDR3 DNA sequence: TGCGCCAGCAGCCAAGGGGGTAGCGGGAGTACGCCAGGGAACAATGAGCAGTTCTTC. Amino acid sequence: CASSQGGSGSTPGNNEQFF.